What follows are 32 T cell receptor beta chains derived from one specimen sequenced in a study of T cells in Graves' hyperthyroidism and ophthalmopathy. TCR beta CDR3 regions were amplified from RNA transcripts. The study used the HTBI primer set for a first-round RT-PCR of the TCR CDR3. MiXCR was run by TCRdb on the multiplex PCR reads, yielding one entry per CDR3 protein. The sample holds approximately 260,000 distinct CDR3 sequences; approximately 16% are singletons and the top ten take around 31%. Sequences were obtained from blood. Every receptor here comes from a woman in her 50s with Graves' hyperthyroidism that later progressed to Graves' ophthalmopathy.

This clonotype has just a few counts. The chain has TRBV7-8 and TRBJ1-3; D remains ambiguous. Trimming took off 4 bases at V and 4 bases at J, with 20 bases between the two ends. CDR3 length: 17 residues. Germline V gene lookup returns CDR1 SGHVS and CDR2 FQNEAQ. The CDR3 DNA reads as TGTGCCAGCAGCTCCAGTTGGCTTGGAGCTGGAGGAAACACCATATATTTT. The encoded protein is CASSSSWLGAGGNTIYF.

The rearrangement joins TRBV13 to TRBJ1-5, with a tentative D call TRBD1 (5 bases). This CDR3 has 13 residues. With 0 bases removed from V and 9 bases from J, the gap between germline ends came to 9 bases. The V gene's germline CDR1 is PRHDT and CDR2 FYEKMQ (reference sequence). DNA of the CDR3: TGTGCCAGCAGCTTAGGCGGGGGAGGGCCCCAGCATTTT. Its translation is CASSLGGGGPQHF.

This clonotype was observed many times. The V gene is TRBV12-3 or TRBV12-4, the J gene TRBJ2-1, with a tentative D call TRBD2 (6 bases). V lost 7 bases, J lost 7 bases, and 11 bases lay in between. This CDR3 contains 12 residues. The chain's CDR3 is CASTKTRNEQFF. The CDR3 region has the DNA TGTGCCAGCACCAAGACTAGAAATGAGCAGTTCTTC.

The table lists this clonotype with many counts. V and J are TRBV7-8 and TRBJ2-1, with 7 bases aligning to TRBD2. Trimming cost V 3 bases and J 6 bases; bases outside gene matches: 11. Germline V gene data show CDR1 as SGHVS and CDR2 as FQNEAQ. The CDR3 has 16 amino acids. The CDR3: CASSFPPSGTSNEQFF. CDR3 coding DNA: TGTGCCAGCAGCTTTCCGCCTAGCGGAACAAGCAATGAGCAGTTCTTC.

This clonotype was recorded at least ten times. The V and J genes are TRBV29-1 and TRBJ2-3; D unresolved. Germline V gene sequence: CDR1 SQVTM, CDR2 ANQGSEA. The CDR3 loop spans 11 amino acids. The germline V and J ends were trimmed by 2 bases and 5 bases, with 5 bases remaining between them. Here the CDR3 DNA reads TGCAGCGTTGAAAGAGAAGATACGCAGTATTTT. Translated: CSVEREDTQYF.

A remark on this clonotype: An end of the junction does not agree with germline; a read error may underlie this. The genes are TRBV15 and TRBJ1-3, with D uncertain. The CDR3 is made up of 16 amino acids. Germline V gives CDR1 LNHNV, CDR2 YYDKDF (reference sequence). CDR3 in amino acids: CATSSGTAFSGSTIYF. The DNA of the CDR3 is TGTGCCACCAGCAGTGGAACAGCATTCTCTGGAAGCACCATATATTTT.

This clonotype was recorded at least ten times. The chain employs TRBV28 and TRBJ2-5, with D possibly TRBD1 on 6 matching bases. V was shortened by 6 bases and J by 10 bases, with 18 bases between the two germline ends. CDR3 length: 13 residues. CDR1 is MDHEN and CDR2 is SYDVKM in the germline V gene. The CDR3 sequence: CASSRDTGFVQYF. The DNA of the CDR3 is TGTGCCAGCAGCCGAGACACAGGGTTTGTCCAGTACTTC.

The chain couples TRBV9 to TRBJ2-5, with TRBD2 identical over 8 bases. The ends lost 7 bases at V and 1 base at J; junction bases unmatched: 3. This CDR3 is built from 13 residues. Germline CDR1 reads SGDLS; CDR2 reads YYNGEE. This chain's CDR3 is CASQSGSQETQYF. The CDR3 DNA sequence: TGTGCCAGCCAAAGCGGGAGCCAAGAGACCCAGTACTTC.

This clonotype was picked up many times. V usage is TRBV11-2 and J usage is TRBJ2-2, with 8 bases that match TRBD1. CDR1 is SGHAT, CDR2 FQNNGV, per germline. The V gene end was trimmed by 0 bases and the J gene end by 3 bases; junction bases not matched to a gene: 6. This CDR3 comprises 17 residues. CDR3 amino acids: CASSLDGGQVYTGELFF. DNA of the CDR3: TGTGCCAGCAGCTTAGATGGGGGACAGGTGTACACCGGGGAGCTGTTTTTT.

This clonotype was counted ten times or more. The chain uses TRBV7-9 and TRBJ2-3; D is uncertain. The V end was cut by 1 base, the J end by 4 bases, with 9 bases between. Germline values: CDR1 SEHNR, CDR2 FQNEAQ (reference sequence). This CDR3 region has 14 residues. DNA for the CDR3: TGTGCCAGCAGCTTAGGGGATCTCGCAGATACGCAGTATTTT. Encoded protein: CASSLGDLADTQYF.

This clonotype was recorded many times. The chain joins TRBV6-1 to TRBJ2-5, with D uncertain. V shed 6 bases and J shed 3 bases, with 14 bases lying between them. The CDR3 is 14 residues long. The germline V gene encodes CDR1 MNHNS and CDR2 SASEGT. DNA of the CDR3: TGTGCCAGCAGGGCTGGAGACGGTAAAGAGACCCAGTACTTC. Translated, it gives CASRAGDGKETQYF.

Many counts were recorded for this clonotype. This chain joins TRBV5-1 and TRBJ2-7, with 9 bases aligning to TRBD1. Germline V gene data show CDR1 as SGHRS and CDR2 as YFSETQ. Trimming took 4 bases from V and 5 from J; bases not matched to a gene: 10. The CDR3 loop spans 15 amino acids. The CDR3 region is CASSQPGQGRHEQYF. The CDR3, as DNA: TGCGCCAGCAGCCAACCGGGACAGGGCCGCCACGAGCAGTACTTC.

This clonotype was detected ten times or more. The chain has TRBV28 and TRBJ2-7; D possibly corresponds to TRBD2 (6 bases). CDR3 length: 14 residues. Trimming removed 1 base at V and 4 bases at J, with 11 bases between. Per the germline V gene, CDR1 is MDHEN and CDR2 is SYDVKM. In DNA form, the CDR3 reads TGTGCCAGCAGTTTATTGGCGGGGTTTTACGAGCAGTACTTC. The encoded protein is CASSLLAGFYEQYF.

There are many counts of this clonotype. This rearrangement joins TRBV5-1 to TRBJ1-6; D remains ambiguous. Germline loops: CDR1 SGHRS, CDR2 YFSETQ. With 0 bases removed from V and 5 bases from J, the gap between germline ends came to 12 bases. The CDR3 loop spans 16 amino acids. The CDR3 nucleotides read TGCGCCAGCAGCTTGGCCGGAACCGAAGATAATTCACCCCTCCACTTT. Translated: CASSLAGTEDNSPLHF. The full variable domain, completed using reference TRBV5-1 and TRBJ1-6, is KAGVTQTPRYLIKTRGQQVTLSCSPISGHRSVSWYQQTPGQGLQFLFEYFSETQRNKGNFPGRFSGRQFSNSRSEMNVSTLELGDSALYLCASSLAGTEDNSPLHFGNGTRLTVT.

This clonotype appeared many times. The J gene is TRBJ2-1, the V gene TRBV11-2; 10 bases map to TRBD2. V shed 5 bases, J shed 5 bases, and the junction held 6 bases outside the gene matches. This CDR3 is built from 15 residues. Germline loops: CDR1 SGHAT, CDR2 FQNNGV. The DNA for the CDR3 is TGTGCCAGCAGCGTACAACTAGCGGGAAACAATGAGCAGTTCTTC. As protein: CASSVQLAGNNEQFF.

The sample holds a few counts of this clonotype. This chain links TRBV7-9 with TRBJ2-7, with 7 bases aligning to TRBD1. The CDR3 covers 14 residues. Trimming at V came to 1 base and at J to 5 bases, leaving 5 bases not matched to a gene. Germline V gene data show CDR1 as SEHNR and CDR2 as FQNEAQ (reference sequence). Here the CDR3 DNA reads TGTGCCAGCAGCTTAGTTTGGACAGGTAACGAGCAGTACTTC. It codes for CASSLVWTGNEQYF.

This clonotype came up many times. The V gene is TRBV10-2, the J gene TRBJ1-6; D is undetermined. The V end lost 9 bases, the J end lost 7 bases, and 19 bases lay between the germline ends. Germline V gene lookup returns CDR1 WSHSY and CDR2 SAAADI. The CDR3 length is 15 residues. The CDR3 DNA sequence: TGCGCCAGTGCACGGCGGGCGGTCAAGAATTCACCCCTCCACTTT. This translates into CASARRAVKNSPLHF.

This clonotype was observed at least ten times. The DNA for the CDR3 is TGTGCCAGCAAGAAACTAGGGACTTTGTGGTACGAGCAGTACTTC. It codes for CASKKLGTLWYEQYF. V is TRBV6-1 and J is TRBJ2-7; D is possibly TRBD2 (6 bases). The V end was cut by 7 bases, the J end by 4 bases, with 20 bases between. CDR3 length: 15 residues. In germline, CDR1 is MNHNS, CDR2 SASEGT.

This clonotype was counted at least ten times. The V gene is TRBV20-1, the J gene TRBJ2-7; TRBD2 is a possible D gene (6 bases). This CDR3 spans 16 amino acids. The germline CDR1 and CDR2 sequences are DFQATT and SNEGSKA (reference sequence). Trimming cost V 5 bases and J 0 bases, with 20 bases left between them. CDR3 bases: TGCAGTGCTGAGACCGTCGGGACTGGGAGCTCCTACGAGCAGTACTTC. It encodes CSAETVGTGSSYEQYF.

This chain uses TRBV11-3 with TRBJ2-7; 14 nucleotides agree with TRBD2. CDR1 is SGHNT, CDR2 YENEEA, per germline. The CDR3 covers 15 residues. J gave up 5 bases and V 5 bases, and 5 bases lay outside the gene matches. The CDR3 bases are TGTGCCAGCAGCGTGGGACTAGCGGGAGCCGACGAGCAGTACTTC. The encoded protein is CASSVGLAGADEQYF.

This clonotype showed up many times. CDR3 DNA: TGTGCCACCAGTGATCGGCAGGGCGGGGTCAATGAGCAGTTCTTC. Protein: CATSDRQGGVNEQFF. This chain uses TRBV24-1 with TRBJ2-1, with a tentative D call TRBD2 (6 bases). The CDR3 is made up of 15 amino acids. Looked up from germline, CDR1 is KGHDR and CDR2 is SFDVKD. V lost 3 bases and J lost 6, with 14 bases in between.

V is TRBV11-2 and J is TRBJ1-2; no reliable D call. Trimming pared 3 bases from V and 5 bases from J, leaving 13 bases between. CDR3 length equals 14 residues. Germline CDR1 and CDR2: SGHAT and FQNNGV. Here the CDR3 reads CASSFQTGTYGYTF. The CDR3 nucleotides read TGTGCCAGCAGCTTTCAGACGGGCACTTATGGCTACACCTTC.

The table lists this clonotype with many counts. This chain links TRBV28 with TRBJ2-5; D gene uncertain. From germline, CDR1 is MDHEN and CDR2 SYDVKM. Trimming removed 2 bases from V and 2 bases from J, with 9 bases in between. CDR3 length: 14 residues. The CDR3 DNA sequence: TGTGCCAGCAGTTTAGGGCAGAGTCAAGAGACCCAGTACTTC. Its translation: CASSLGQSQETQYF.

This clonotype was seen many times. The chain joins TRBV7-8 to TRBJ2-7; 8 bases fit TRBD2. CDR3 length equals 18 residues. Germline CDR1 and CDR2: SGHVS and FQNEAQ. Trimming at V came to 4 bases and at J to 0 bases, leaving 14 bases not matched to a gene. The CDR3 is CASSSRGLAGPYSYEQYF. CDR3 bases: TGTGCCAGCAGCTCCCGGGGGTTAGCGGGACCTTACTCCTACGAGCAGTACTTC.

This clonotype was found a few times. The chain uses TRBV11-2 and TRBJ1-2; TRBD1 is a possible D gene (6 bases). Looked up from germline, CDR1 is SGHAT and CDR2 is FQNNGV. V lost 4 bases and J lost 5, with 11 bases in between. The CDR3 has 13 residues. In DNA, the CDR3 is TGTGCCAGCAGCTCCGGGGGCCCTTATGGCTACACCTTC. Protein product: CASSSGGPYGYTF.

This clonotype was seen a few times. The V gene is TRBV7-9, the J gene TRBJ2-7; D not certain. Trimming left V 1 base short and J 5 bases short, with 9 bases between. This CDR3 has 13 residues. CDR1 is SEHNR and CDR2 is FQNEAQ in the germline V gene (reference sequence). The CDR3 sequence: CASSLGMGHEQYF. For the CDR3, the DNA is TGTGCCAGCAGCTTAGGGATGGGTCACGAGCAGTACTTC. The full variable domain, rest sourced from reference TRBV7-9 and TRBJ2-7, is DTGVSQNPRHKITKRGQNVTFRCDPISEHNRLYWYRQTLGQGPEFLTYFQNEAQLEKSRLLSDRFSAERPKGSFSTLEIQRTEQGDSAMYLCASSLGMGHEQYFGPGTRLTVT.

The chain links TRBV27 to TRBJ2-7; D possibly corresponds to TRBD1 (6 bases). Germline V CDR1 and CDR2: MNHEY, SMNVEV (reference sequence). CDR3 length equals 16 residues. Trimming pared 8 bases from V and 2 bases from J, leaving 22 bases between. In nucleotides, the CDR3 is TGTGCCAGCTCCGCCTCGGTCGGACAGAACCCCTACGAGCAGTACTTC. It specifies CASSASVGQNPYEQYF.

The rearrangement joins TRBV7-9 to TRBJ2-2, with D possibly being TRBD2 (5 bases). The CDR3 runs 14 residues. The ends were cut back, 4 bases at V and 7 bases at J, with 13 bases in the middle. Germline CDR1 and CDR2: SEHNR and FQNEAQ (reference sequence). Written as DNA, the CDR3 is TGTGCCAGCAGCTCTTATCGTGCGGGCGGGGAGCTGTTTTTT. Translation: CASSSYRAGGELFF.

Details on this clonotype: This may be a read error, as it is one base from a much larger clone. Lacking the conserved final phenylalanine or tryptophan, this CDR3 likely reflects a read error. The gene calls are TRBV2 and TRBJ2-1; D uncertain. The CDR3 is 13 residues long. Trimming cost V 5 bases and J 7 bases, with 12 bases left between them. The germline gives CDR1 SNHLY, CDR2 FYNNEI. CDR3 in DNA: TGTGCCAGCAGTCTTACTATAGGTAATGAGCAGTTCGTC. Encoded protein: CASSLTIGNEQFV.

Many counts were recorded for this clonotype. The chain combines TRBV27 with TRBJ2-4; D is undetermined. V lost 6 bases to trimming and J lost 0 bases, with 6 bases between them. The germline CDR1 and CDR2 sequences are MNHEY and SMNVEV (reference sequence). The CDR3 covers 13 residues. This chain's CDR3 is CASRELAKNIQYF. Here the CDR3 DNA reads TGTGCCAGCAGGGAACTAGCCAAAAACATTCAGTACTTC.

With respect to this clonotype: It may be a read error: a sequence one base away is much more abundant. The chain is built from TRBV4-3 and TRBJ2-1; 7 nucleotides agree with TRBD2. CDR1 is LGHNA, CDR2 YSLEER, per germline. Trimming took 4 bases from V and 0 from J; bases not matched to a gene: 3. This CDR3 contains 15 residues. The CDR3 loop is CASSPSGNSYNEQFF. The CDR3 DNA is TGCGCCAGCAGCCCCAGCGGGAACTCCTACAATGAGCAGTTCTTC.

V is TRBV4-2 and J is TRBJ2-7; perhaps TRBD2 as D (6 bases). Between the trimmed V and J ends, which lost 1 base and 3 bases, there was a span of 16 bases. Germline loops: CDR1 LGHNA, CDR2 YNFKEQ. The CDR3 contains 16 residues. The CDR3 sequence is CASSQVGWREGYEQYF. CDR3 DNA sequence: TGTGCCAGCAGCCAAGTAGGGTGGCGGGAAGGCTACGAGCAGTACTTC.